The T cell receptor beta chain described here comes from a study of response to subunit inactivated influenza vaccine. From germline, CDR1 is MNHEY and CDR2 SVGAGI. The J segment lost 3 bases and the V segment lost 4 bases, leaving 5 bases of the junction unmatched. This CDR3 region has 15 residues. TCRdb redid the calling of the RT-PCR reads with MiXCR, one entry per CDR3 protein. The sample lists 400,000 to 550,000 distinct CDR3 sequences; 25% were seen once. The TCR was taken from a man aged 45-65 years who received an inactivated influenza vaccine. The genes are TRBV6-5 and TRBJ2-7; TRBD1 matches at 11 bases. The sequenced sample was CD4+ T cells sorted from PBMCs, obtained around 5 days after vaccination. The CDR3 sequence is CASSFGGTGGYEQYF. The CDR3 DNA reads as TGTGCCAGCAGTTTTGGGGGGACAGGGGGCTACGAGCAGTACTTC.